The clone carrying this T cell receptor beta chain was seen repeatedly, ten times or more. The data are from a study of regulatory T cells in long-lasting Graves disease. Study-level information: Antithyroid drug exposure in newly diagnosed Graves' patients had lasted under 3 months.

TCR beta libraries were built with iRepertoire HTBI primers and Arm-PCR of CDR3 regions. In TCRdb, the multiplex PCR reads were re-called with MiXCR into one record per CDR3 protein. The sample has about 470,000 distinct CDR3 sequences, 15% seen once. Time point specified: newly diagnosed GD, antithyroid drugs for less than 3 months. PBMCs provided the RNA from which the TCR library was made. The CDR3 length is 14 residues. Germline CDR1 reads DFQATT; CDR2 reads SNEGSKA (reference sequence). V was clipped by 3 bases and J by 8 bases; unmatched bases: 5. Another study also made use of these data, one on T cells in Graves' hyperthyroidism and ophthalmopathy. Turning to that study: Exclusions: uncontrolled infection, other autoimmune disease, pregnancy, lactation. The primer set for the first-round RT-PCR of the TCR CDR3 was HTBI. The model made its ophthalmopathy prediction, and onset followed a median approximately 6 months later.

The V call is TRBV20-1, the J call TRBJ1-6; 9 nucleotides match TRBD1. The material was peripheral blood mononuclear cells (PBMCs), obtained at new diagnosis, from a patient treated with antithyroid drugs. The source of this sequence is a woman in her twenties or thirties with Graves disease. CDR3 sequence reads: CSASGWDRDSPLHF. The CDR3 DNA reads as TGCAGTGCTAGCGGATGGGACAGGGATTCACCCCTCCACTTT.